This entry features one TCR beta chain sequence. What it recognizes is unknown. Trimming removed 1 base from V and 7 bases from J; junction bases left unmatched: 6. CDR3 size: 16 residues. Germline V lookup: CDR1 SGHTA, CDR2 FQGTGA. These data come from a study of blood T cells in healthy people across ages. Together with a sample-barcoded 5' primer, a J-beta primer mix was included in a second PCR lasting about 7 to 12 cycles. TCRdb analysed the 5' RACE reads with MiXCR anew, one entry per CDR3 protein. The sample contains over 600,000 distinct CDR3 sequences, around 50% of which appear only once. Study-level results: With naive T cell percentage, TCR beta diversity showed a strong correlation.

This receptor was identified in a man older than 75 in good health. Sequencing was carried out using blood. The chain recombines TRBV7-3 with TRBJ2-1; 11 positions agree with TRBD2. In DNA form, the CDR3 reads TGTGCCAGCAGCTTAAATAGCGGGAGGGCGGGAAATGAGCAGTTCTTC. It encodes CASSLNSGRAGNEQFF.